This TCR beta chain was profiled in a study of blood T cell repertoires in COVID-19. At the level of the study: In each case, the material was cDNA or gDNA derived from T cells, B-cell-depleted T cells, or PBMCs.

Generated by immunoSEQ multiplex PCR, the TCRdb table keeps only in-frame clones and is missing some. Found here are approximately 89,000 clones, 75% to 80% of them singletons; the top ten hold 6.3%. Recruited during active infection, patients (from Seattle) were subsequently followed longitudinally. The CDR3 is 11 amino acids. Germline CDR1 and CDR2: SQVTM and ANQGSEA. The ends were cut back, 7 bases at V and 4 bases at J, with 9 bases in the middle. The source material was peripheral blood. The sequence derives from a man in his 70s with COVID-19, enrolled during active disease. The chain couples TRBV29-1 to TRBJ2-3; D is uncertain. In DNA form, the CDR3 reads TGCAGCGCTGCCCGGGCAGATACGCAGTATTTT. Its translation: CSAARADTQYF.